This entry describes one T cell receptor beta chain. These data originate in a study of monozygotic twins with inflammatory bowel disease. Using eight separate reactions per sample, the authors generated cDNA. TCRdb reprocessed the 5' RACE reads, keeping one entry per CDR3 protein, no DNA. The sample data list approximately 110,000 distinct CDR3 sequences. This sequence originates from a human donor with ulcerative colitis or Crohn's disease, or a healthy co-twin of an affected twin (not recorded which). The material sequenced was blood.

The CDR3 loop is CASSLEGTFYNEQFF. This rearrangement joins TRBV5-1 to TRBJ2-1; TCRdb lists TRBD1, though no DNA is available to test this call. Germline V gene lookup returns CDR1 SGHRS and CDR2 YFSETQ. This CDR3 region has 15 residues.